These T cell receptor beta chains were read from a single sample in a study of radiotherapy plus CTLA-4 blockade in lung cancer. TCRdb's copy holds only in-frame clones and misses some; the assay was immunoSEQ multiplex PCR. The sample lists just under 60,000 clones, under 75% occurring once. The sequences come from peripheral blood, collected from a patient treated with radiotherapy plus ipilimumab. Receptors were obtained from a human donor with non-small cell lung cancer whose response to radiotherapy plus ipilimumab could not be evaluated. Each CDR3 is given with its conserved first and last residue. Each record gives: CDR3 protein, CDR3 DNA, D gene, V gene, J gene, clone size. A D gene is named only where the DNA matches it firmly. Size is omitted from some rows. Given values are once, few, many or a class for expanded clones.

CDR3 protein: CASSTRTENTEAFF
CDR3 DNA: TGTGCCAGTAGTACGCGGACAGAGAACACTGAAGCTTTCTTT
D gene: NA
V gene: TRBV19
J gene: TRBJ1-1
clone size: NA

CDR3 protein: CASSAQGSPLHF
CDR3 DNA: TGTGCCAGCAGCGCGCAGGGGTCACCCCTCCACTTT
D gene: NA
V gene: TRBV9
J gene: TRBJ1-6
clone size: once

CDR3 protein: CASSYSAGGTEAFF
CDR3 DNA: TGTGCCAGCAGTTACTCCGCAGGGGGGACTGAAGCTTTCTTT
D gene: TRBD1
V gene: TRBV6-5
J gene: TRBJ1-1
clone size: NA

CDR3 protein: CASSQDPPGTEGYNEQFF
CDR3 DNA: TGCGCCAGCAGCCAAGATCCCCCCGGGACAGAAGGCTACAATGAGCAGTTCTTC
D gene: TRBD1
V gene: TRBV4-3
J gene: TRBJ2-1
clone size: NA

CDR3 protein: CASSLTGFSGYTF
CDR3 DNA: TGTGCCAGCAGCTTAACAGGGTTCAGTGGCTACACCTTC
D gene: NA
V gene: TRBV5-4
J gene: TRBJ1-2
clone size: NA

CDR3 protein: CASSPGQPMTGELFF
CDR3 DNA: TGTGCCAGCAGCCCGGGACAGCCAATGACCGGGGAGCTGTTTTTT
D gene: TRBD1
V gene: TRBV9
J gene: TRBJ2-2
clone size: NA

CDR3 protein: CASSLDGTVRRQPQHF
CDR3 DNA: TGTGCCAGCAGCTTGGACGGGACAGTTCGCCGTCAGCCCCAGCATTTT
D gene: TRBD1
V gene: TRBV7-8
J gene: TRBJ1-5
clone size: NA

CDR3 protein: CASSPLSLRVSTEAFF
CDR3 DNA: TGTGCCAGCAGCCCCCTCTCCTTAAGAGTGAGCACTGAAGCTTTCTTT
D gene: NA
V gene: TRBV4-2
J gene: TRBJ1-1
clone size: NA

CDR3 protein: CASSSGGQGHYGYTF
CDR3 DNA: TGCGCCAGCAGCTCGGGGGGACAGGGGCACTATGGCTACACCTTC
D gene: TRBD1
V gene: TRBV5-1
J gene: TRBJ1-2
clone size: NA

CDR3 protein: CASSYSSAYEQYF
CDR3 DNA: TGTGCCAGCAGTTACTCGAGCGCCTACGAGCAGTACTTC
D gene: NA
V gene: TRBV6-5
J gene: TRBJ2-7
clone size: NA

CDR3 protein: CASSLDRGAEAFF
CDR3 DNA: TGTGCCAGCAGCTTAGACCGGGGGGCTGAAGCTTTCTTT
D gene: NA
V gene: TRBV11-2
J gene: TRBJ1-1
clone size: once

CDR3 protein: CASSVGQGFEYEQYF
CDR3 DNA: TGTGCCAGCAGCGTAGGGCAGGGGTTCGAATACGAGCAGTACTTC
D gene: NA
V gene: TRBV9
J gene: TRBJ2-7
clone size: NA

CDR3 protein: CASRGQGTAEAFF
CDR3 DNA: TGTGCCAGCAGGGGACAGGGGACAGCTGAAGCTTTCTTT
D gene: TRBD1
V gene: TRBV6-5
J gene: TRBJ1-1
clone size: few

CDR3 protein: CASSWRLAGVSYEQYF
CDR3 DNA: TGTGCCAGCAGCTGGAGACTAGCGGGGGTCTCCTACGAGCAGTACTTC
D gene: TRBD2
V gene: TRBV5-4
J gene: TRBJ2-7
clone size: NA

CDR3 protein: CSEIGTGGNQPQHF
CDR3 DNA: TGCAGCGAGATTGGGACAGGGGGCAATCAGCCCCAGCATTTT
D gene: TRBD1
V gene: TRBV29-1
J gene: TRBJ1-5
clone size: NA

CDR3 protein: CASSPTGHPLGPEQFF
CDR3 DNA: TGTGCCAGCAGCCCAACGGGCCACCCGTTGGGGCCTGAGCAGTTCTTC
D gene: NA
V gene: TRBV7-2
J gene: TRBJ2-1
clone size: NA

CDR3 protein: CASSFGTSGTLYEQYF
CDR3 DNA: TGTGCCAGCAGTTTTGGGACTAGCGGGACACTCTACGAGCAGTACTTC
D gene: TRBD2
V gene: TRBV11-3
J gene: TRBJ2-7
clone size: NA

CDR3 protein: CASSLDRVGYGYTF
CDR3 DNA: TGTGCCAGCAGTCTTGACAGGGTGGGCTATGGCTACACCTTC
D gene: TRBD1
V gene: TRBV6-6
J gene: TRBJ1-2
clone size: once

CDR3 protein: CASSLLAGVTKETQYF
CDR3 DNA: TGTGCCAGCAGCTTACTAGCGGGGGTAACAAAAGAGACCCAGTACTTC
D gene: TRBD2
V gene: TRBV5-6
J gene: TRBJ2-5
clone size: few

CDR3 protein: CASSQEFSGGAHGELFF
CDR3 DNA: TGTGCCAGCAGCCAAGAGTTTTCGGGGGGAGCTCACGGGGAGCTGTTTTTT
D gene: TRBD2
V gene: TRBV4-2
J gene: TRBJ2-2
clone size: NA

CDR3 protein: CASSAQTRDRDFFYYGYTF
CDR3 DNA: TGTGCCAGCAGTGCACAAACTAGGGACAGGGACTTTTTTTACTATGGCTACACCTTC
D gene: TRBD1
V gene: TRBV6-1
J gene: TRBJ1-2
clone size: NA

CDR3 protein: CASTRREGYEQYF
CDR3 DNA: TGTGCCAGTACCCGCAGGGAGGGCTACGAGCAGTACTTC
D gene: TRBD2
V gene: TRBV19
J gene: TRBJ2-7
clone size: once

CDR3 protein: CASSYSAGGRETQYF
CDR3 DNA: TGTGCCAGCAGTTACTCGGCGGGAGGACGAGAGACCCAGTACTTC
D gene: TRBD2
V gene: TRBV6-5
J gene: TRBJ2-5
clone size: NA

CDR3 protein: CATSRDRTAGIVANEKLFF
CDR3 DNA: TGTGCCACCAGCAGAGATCGGACGGCGGGAATCGTGGCTAATGAAAAACTGTTTTTT
D gene: NA
V gene: TRBV15
J gene: TRBJ1-4
clone size: NA

CDR3 protein: CASSATGRTYGYTF
CDR3 DNA: TGTGCCAGCAGCGCGACAGGCCGCACCTATGGCTACACCTTC
D gene: NA
V gene: TRBV7-9
J gene: TRBJ1-2
clone size: few

CDR3 protein: CASSVSGGQGYTF
CDR3 DNA: TGTGCCAGCAGCGTAAGTGGAGGGCAGGGCTACACCTTC
D gene: NA
V gene: TRBV9
J gene: TRBJ1-2
clone size: NA

CDR3 protein: CASSGLAGAQNIQYF
CDR3 DNA: TGCGCCAGCAGCGGACTAGCGGGAGCTCAAAACATTCAGTACTTC
D gene: TRBD2
V gene: TRBV4-1
J gene: TRBJ2-4
clone size: NA

CDR3 protein: CASSPGTKDSNYGYTF
CDR3 DNA: TGTGCCAGCAGCCCCGGGACAAAGGATTCTAACTATGGCTACACCTTC
D gene: NA
V gene: TRBV5-6
J gene: TRBJ1-2
clone size: NA

CDR3 protein: CAWNRGATNEKLFF
CDR3 DNA: TGTGCCTGGAACAGGGGCGCAACTAATGAAAAACTGTTTTTT
D gene: TRBD1
V gene: TRBV30
J gene: TRBJ1-4
clone size: NA

CDR3 protein: CASKIGGGMNEQYF
CDR3 DNA: TGTGCCAGCAAAATCGGCGGCGGTATGAACGAGCAGTACTTC
D gene: NA
V gene: TRBV6-1
J gene: TRBJ2-7
clone size: NA

CDR3 protein: CSGAGGRVGEQYF
CDR3 DNA: TGCAGCGGGGCGGGGGGGCGTGTGGGCGAGCAGTACTTC
D gene: TRBD2
V gene: TRBV29-1
J gene: TRBJ2-7
clone size: NA

CDR3 protein: CASSYTVNQPQHF
CDR3 DNA: TGTGCCAGCAGTTATACAGTTAATCAGCCCCAGCATTTT
D gene: NA
V gene: TRBV28
J gene: TRBJ1-5
clone size: NA

CDR3 protein: CASSFQGTANYGYTF
CDR3 DNA: TGTGCCAGCAGCTTTCAAGGGACAGCTAACTATGGCTACACCTTC
D gene: TRBD1
V gene: TRBV7-9
J gene: TRBJ1-2
clone size: NA

CDR3 protein: CASSQDTGTYEQYF
CDR3 DNA: TGCGCCAGCAGCCAAGACACAGGTACCTACGAGCAGTACTTC
D gene: NA
V gene: TRBV4-3
J gene: TRBJ2-7
clone size: NA

CDR3 protein: CASSPMGQNTEAFF
CDR3 DNA: TGTGCCAGCTCACCGATGGGACAGAACACTGAAGCTTTCTTT
D gene: NA
V gene: TRBV18
J gene: TRBJ1-1
clone size: NA

CDR3 protein: CASSSQGSTEAFF
CDR3 DNA: TGTGCCAGCAGCTCTCAGGGGTCCACTGAAGCTTTCTTT
D gene: NA
V gene: TRBV7-2
J gene: TRBJ1-1
clone size: once

CDR3 protein: CASSLGYRGWTYNEQFF
CDR3 DNA: TGTGCCAGCAGCTTAGGTTACAGGGGATGGACCTACAATGAGCAGTTCTTC
D gene: TRBD1
V gene: TRBV11-2
J gene: TRBJ2-1
clone size: NA

CDR3 protein: CSVEPRDRTPYEQYF
CDR3 DNA: TGCAGCGTTGAACCCCGGGACAGGACTCCCTACGAGCAGTACTTC
D gene: TRBD1
V gene: TRBV29-1
J gene: TRBJ2-7
clone size: NA

CDR3 protein: CASSPRQKNTEAFF
CDR3 DNA: TGTGCCAGCAGCCCCAGACAAAAGAACACTGAAGCTTTCTTT
D gene: NA
V gene: TRBV7-9
J gene: TRBJ1-1
clone size: once

CDR3 protein: CASSIKQPGGYTF
CDR3 DNA: TGTGCCAGTAGTATAAAACAGCCAGGTGGCTACACCTTC
D gene: NA
V gene: TRBV19
J gene: TRBJ1-2
clone size: few

CDR3 protein: CASSQYEGVDTEAFF
CDR3 DNA: TGTGCCAGCAGCCAATACGAGGGGGTGGACACTGAAGCTTTCTTT
D gene: NA
V gene: TRBV5-4
J gene: TRBJ1-1
clone size: NA

CDR3 protein: CASSQQGAREQYF
CDR3 DNA: TGTGCCAGCAGTCAGCAGGGGGCGAGGGAGCAGTACTTC
D gene: TRBD1
V gene: TRBV2
J gene: TRBJ2-7
clone size: once

CDR3 protein: CASTNSQGNYYEQYF
CDR3 DNA: TGCGCCAGCACTAATTCCCAGGGGAACTACTACGAGCAGTACTTC
D gene: NA
V gene: TRBV10-2
J gene: TRBJ2-7
clone size: NA

CDR3 protein: CASSLDSLNYNEQFF
CDR3 DNA: TGTGCCAGCAGCTTAGACAGTTTAAACTACAATGAGCAGTTCTTC
D gene: NA
V gene: TRBV7-2
J gene: TRBJ2-1
clone size: NA

CDR3 protein: CASSPPRTGTSYNEQFF
CDR3 DNA: TGTGCCAGCAGCCCTCCGAGGACAGGGACATCCTACAATGAGCAGTTCTTC
D gene: TRBD1
V gene: TRBV14
J gene: TRBJ2-1
clone size: NA

CDR3 protein: CASRGPGANVLTF
CDR3 DNA: TGTGCCAGCAGGGGGCCTGGGGCCAACGTCCTGACTTTC
D gene: NA
V gene: TRBV7-3
J gene: TRBJ2-6
clone size: NA